Listed here are 2 T cell receptor beta chains from one sample, sequenced in a study of T cell changes during pregnancy in multiple sclerosis. This table comes from immunoSEQ multiplex PCR, and its TCRdb copy is limited to in-frame clones, with some not included. The repertoire holds around 37,000 clones, with 91% as singletons. Sequences were derived from CD8+ T cells from peripheral blood mononuclear cells, sampled in the second trimester of pregnancy. The receptors derive from a female donor with multiple sclerosis, enrolled in a pregnancy study.

The chain links TRBV21-1 to TRBJ2-1; TRBD2, the table's D call, was not compared with the DNA. TRBV21-1 is a listed pseudogene. The CDR3 is 18 residues long. The CDR3 loop reads CASSKASGLVSSYNEQFF. The CDR3, as DNA: TGTGCCAGCAGCAAAGCGTCAGGACTCGTCAGCTCCTACAATGAGCAGTTCTTC.

The chain links TRBV7-9 to TRBJ2-5, with D perhaps matching TRBD1 (6 bases). There are 16 residues in the CDR3. Looked up from germline, CDR1 is SEHNR and CDR2 is FQNEAQ (reference sequence). With 5 bases removed from V and 4 bases from J, the gap between germline ends came to 20 bases. The CDR3 region is CASSPVRGTLRETQYF. CDR3 bases: TGTGCCAGCAGCCCGGTAAGGGGGACGCTGAGAGAGACCCAGTACTTC.